These 30 T cell receptor beta chains were all obtained from the same sample, sequenced in a study of T cell responses to AZD1222 COVID-19 vaccine. Measured with immunoSEQ multiplex PCR; TCRdb has only the in-frame clones, and not every one. The sample contains tens of thousands of clones, about nine tenths of which appear only once. This specimen was peripheral blood, taken on day 0 of AZD1222 vaccination. Receptor source: an adult in good health.

By its share, this clone is medium-sized. This chain connects TRBV12-5 to TRBJ2-3, with 10 positions matching TRBD1. Germline-derived CDR1 and CDR2 are LGHNT and FRNRAP. V was pared by 3 bases and J by 1 base, with 10 bases of the junction left unmatched. This CDR3 has 18 amino acids. CDR3 bases: TGTGCTAGTGGTTTAGGGACAGGGGCCTATTCTGGCACAGATACGCAGTATTTT. Translated, it gives CASGLGTGAYSGTDTQYF.

The chain couples TRBV11-2 to TRBJ1-5; D not resolved. This CDR3 region has 14 residues. The germline V gene has CDR1 SGHAT and CDR2 FQNNGV. Trimming took 2 bases from V and 0 from J, leaving 5 bases between them. CDR3 sequence (DNA): TGTGCCAGCAGCTTAACAGCTAGCAATCAGCCCCAGCATTTT. Its translation is CASSLTASNQPQHF.

The CDR3 reads CASSYGTPSRIQETQYF. The CDR3 nucleotides are TGTGCCAGCAGCTACGGGACTCCCTCGCGCATTCAAGAGACCCAGTACTTC. The gene calls are TRBV5-4 and TRBJ2-5; D may be TRBD2 (6 bases). This CDR3 has 17 residues. Germline V lookup: CDR1 SGHNT, CDR2 YYREEE (reference sequence). Trimming cost V 3 bases and J 2 bases, with 20 bases left between them.

This chain connects TRBV10-2 to TRBJ2-1; 7 positions match TRBD1. The CDR3 runs 16 residues. With V trimmed by 5 bases and J by 4 bases, 11 bases remained unmatched. Germline V gives CDR1 WSHSY, CDR2 SAAADI. The CDR3 sequence is CASSNPTGYSYNEQFF. For the CDR3, the DNA is TGCGCCAGCAGTAATCCGACAGGGTATTCTTACAATGAGCAGTTCTTC.

The CDR3 nucleotides are TGTGCCAGTAGTACGGCCGGGACCCAGGCGGGGGAGACCCAGTACTTC. Translating gives CASSTAGTQAGETQYF. The V and J genes are TRBV19 and TRBJ2-5; D is perhaps TRBD2 (6 bases). Germline V gene lookup returns CDR1 LNHDA and CDR2 SQIVND (reference sequence). The CDR3 has 16 residues. The V end was cut by 4 bases, the J end by 5 bases, with 20 bases between.

The chain recombines TRBV4-1 with TRBJ1-1, with TRBD1 identical over 7 bases. The CDR3 contains 14 residues. The V and J ends lost 3 bases and 1 base, in that order; junction bases with no gene match: 2. Germline-derived CDR1 and CDR2 are MGHRA and YSYEKL. The CDR3 DNA sequence: TGCGCCAGCAGCCAGGGACAGCAGAACACTGAAGCTTTCTTT. Amino acids: CASSQGQQNTEAFF.

The rearrangement joins TRBV5-4 to TRBJ2-2, with unresolved D. V was clipped by 6 bases and J by 7 bases, with 10 bases between them. Germline assignment: CDR1 SGHNT and CDR2 YYREEE (reference sequence). CDR3 size: 12 residues. The CDR3 DNA is TGTGCCAGCATCTCCCGAGGCGGGGAGCTGTTTTTT. It is translated as CASISRGGELFF. Full variable domain (outside the CDR3, taken from reference TRBV5-4 and TRBJ2-2): ETGVTQSPTHLIKTRGQQVTLRCSSQSGHNTVSWYQQALGQGPQFIFQYYREEENGRGNFPPRFSGLQFPNYSSELNVNALELDDSALYLCASISRGGELFFGEGSRLTVL.

This clone has only one observation. J is TRBJ2-7 and V is TRBV30, with D possibly matching TRBD1 (6 bases). The CDR3 loop spans 12 amino acids. Per the germline V gene, CDR1 is GTSNPN and CDR2 is SVGIG (reference sequence). With 1 base removed from V and 4 bases from J, the gap between germline ends came to 8 bases. CDR3 protein: CAWSAQGYEQYF. The DNA of the CDR3 is TGTGCCTGGAGTGCTCAGGGGTACGAGCAGTACTTC.

This sequence joins TRBV23-1 and TRBJ2-3; 9 bases fit TRBD2. TRBV23-1 is given ORF status, its function remaining uncertain. Germline trimming cut 8 bases from V and 2 bases from J; bases unmatched to any gene: 20. The CDR3 loop spans 19 amino acids. The CDR3 DNA follows: TGCGCCAGCTCCCCTGGGGCGGGGGGGCGATCAGTCCCCACAGATACGCAGTATTTT. Translating it yields CASSPGAGGRSVPTDTQYF.

The CDR3 DNA is TGTGCCAGCAGCTTTAGACAGGCGACTAATGAAAAACTGTTTTTT. The encoded protein is CASSFRQATNEKLFF. The rearrangement uses TRBV7-9 and TRBJ1-4; TRBD1 might be the D (6 bases). The CDR3 has 15 residues. V was shortened by 3 bases and J by 2 bases, with 10 bases between the two germline ends. From germline, CDR1 is SEHNR and CDR2 FQNEAQ (reference sequence).

This chain joins TRBV10-3 and TRBJ1-3; 8 positions agree with TRBD1. V was clipped by 7 bases and J by 4 bases; unmatched bases: 6. Germline V gene lookup returns CDR1 ENHRY and CDR2 SYGVKD. This CDR3 is 14 amino acids long. The CDR3 reads CAITDRGSGNTIYF. DNA of the CDR3: TGTGCCATCACCGACAGGGGATCCGGAAACACCATATATTTT.

V gene TRBV7-9 combines with J gene TRBJ1-2; D is ambiguous. This CDR3 has 16 amino acids. Germline V gene sequence: CDR1 SEHNR, CDR2 FQNEAQ (reference sequence). Trimming removed 0 bases at V and 0 bases at J, with 11 bases between. DNA for the CDR3: TGTGCCAGCAGCTTAGCGGGCCGGGCAACTAACTATGGCTACACCTTC. Translation: CASSLAGRATNYGYTF.

V is TRBV19 and J is TRBJ2-7; 11 bases align to TRBD1. The CDR3 spans 16 residues. Germline CDR1 and CDR2: LNHDA and SQIVND (reference sequence). J was trimmed by 5 bases and V by 3 bases; bases with no gene match: 9. CDR3 sequence reads: CASSIRTGGKKDEQYF. For the CDR3, the DNA is TGTGCCAGTAGTATTCGGACAGGGGGCAAGAAAGACGAGCAGTACTTC.

The J gene is TRBJ2-3, the V gene TRBV7-9; a weak D match, TRBD2 (5 bases). The CDR3 loop spans 16 amino acids. Germline V CDR1 and CDR2: SEHNR, FQNEAQ (reference sequence). The V gene lost 5 bases and the J gene lost 4 bases, with 19 bases spanning the gap. The CDR3 protein is CASSHLGVDVPDTQYF. DNA of the CDR3: TGTGCCAGCAGCCACCTCGGGGTGGACGTGCCAGATACGCAGTATTTT.

This clone was counted once. V is TRBV30 and J is TRBJ1-6; D is unclear. The germline V and J ends were trimmed by 2 bases and 8 bases, with 19 bases remaining between them. Germline assignment: CDR1 GTSNPN and CDR2 SVGIG (reference sequence). This CDR3 spans 16 amino acids. The CDR3 loop is CAWSITRPVSDSPLHF. In DNA, the CDR3 is TGTGCCTGGAGTATCACCCGCCCCGTCTCGGATTCACCCCTCCACTTT.

Only one count was recorded for this clone. This chain joins TRBV18 and TRBJ1-5; 8 bases map to TRBD1. Germline-derived CDR1 and CDR2 are KGHSH and LQKENI. V trimming: 6 bases; J trimming: 9 bases; junction bases outside the gene matches: 4. The CDR3 is 12 amino acids. CDR3 sequence reads: CASSSTGGPQHF. CDR3 nucleotides: TGTGCCAGCTCGTCCACAGGGGGGCCCCAGCATTTT.

J is TRBJ1-1 and V is TRBV7-8, with TRBD1 as a possible D gene (5 bases). The germline gives CDR1 SGHVS, CDR2 FQNEAQ. The CDR3 totals 15 residues. Trimming took 5 bases from V and 0 from J, leaving 13 bases between them. The CDR3 DNA follows: TGTGCCAGCAGCCCGGGGACGGGAGTGAACACTGAAGCTTTCTTT. It yields the protein CASSPGTGVNTEAFF.

J is TRBJ2-1 and V is TRBV4-1; no definite D call. Germline V gene lookup returns CDR1 MGHRA and CDR2 YSYEKL. Deletions cut 1 base from V and 3 bases from J, with 7 bases between. This CDR3 comprises 14 residues. The CDR3 loop reads CASSQGQVYNEQFF. CDR3 bases: TGCGCCAGCAGCCAAGGGCAGGTCTACAATGAGCAGTTCTTC.

V and J are TRBV3-1 (or the pseudogene TRBV3-2) and TRBJ2-2, with D possibly called TRBD1 or TRBD2 (6 bases each). V shed 0 bases and J shed 7 bases, with 18 bases lying between them. CDR3 length equals 17 residues. The germline V gene has CDR1 LGHDT and CDR2 YNNKEL (reference sequence). In DNA, the CDR3 is TGTGCCAGCAGCCAAGAAGGAGGGGGGCCCAAAATCGGGGAGCTGTTTTTT. Translating it yields CASSQEGGGPKIGELFF.

The genes are TRBV5-1 and TRBJ1-1; unclear D gene. The CDR3 is 14 residues long. V lost 4 bases and J lost 3, with 13 bases in between. Germline assignment: CDR1 SGHRS and CDR2 YFSETQ. The CDR3 loop reads CASSLTGSYTEAFF. The DNA of the CDR3 is TGCGCCAGCAGCCTAACGGGATCTTACACTGAAGCTTTCTTT.

The chain joins TRBV7-9 to TRBJ2-7, with TRBD2 identical over 9 bases. Germline CDR1 is SEHNR and CDR2 is FQNEAQ (reference sequence). With 3 bases clipped from V and 3 bases from J, the junction kept 6 bases outside the gene matches. The CDR3 covers 15 residues. The CDR3 DNA is TGTGCCAGCAGCTTTCATGGTAGCGGGGGCTACGAGCAGTACTTC. Encoded protein: CASSFHGSGGYEQYF.

Notes on this clone: The junction departs from the called germline gene at one end, perhaps through a read error. V is TRBV5-6 and J is TRBJ1-1; D is unresolved. The CDR3 extends over 13 amino acids. Germline CDR1 is SGHDT and CDR2 is YYEEEE. The CDR3: CASSFARNAEAFF. The CDR3 region has the DNA TGTGCCAGCAGCTTCGCGAGGAACGCTGAAGCTTTCTTT. The full variable domain, its missing parts supplied by reference TRBV5-6 and TRBJ1-1, is DAGVTQSPTHLIKTRGQQVTLRCSPKSGHDTVSWYQQALGQGPQFIFQYYEEEERQRGNFPDRFSGHQFPNYSSELNVNALLLGDSALYLCASSFARNAEAFFGQGTRLTVV.

The V call is TRBV6-5, the J call TRBJ2-3, with a tentative D call TRBD2 (6 bases). The V end lost 5 bases, the J end lost 5 bases, and 17 bases lay between the germline ends. CDR1 is MNHEY and CDR2 is SVGAGI in the germline V gene. The CDR3 consists of 15 residues. CDR3 loop: CASSTQAGEEDTQYF. As DNA, the CDR3 is TGTGCCAGCAGTACCCAGGCTGGGGAGGAAGATACGCAGTATTTT.

The chain is built from TRBV19 and TRBJ2-3; no definite D call. This CDR3 region has 15 residues. CDR1 LNHDA and CDR2 SQIVND come from the germline V gene (reference sequence). V was pared by 1 base and J by 0 bases, with 8 bases between. As DNA, the CDR3 is TGTGCCAGTAGTATAGGCCACAGTAGCACAGATACGCAGTATTTT. The encoded protein is CASSIGHSSTDTQYF. Full variable domain (rest looked up from reference TRBV19 and TRBJ2-3): DGGITQSPKYLFRKEGQNVTLSCEQNLNHDAMYWYRQDPGQGLRLIYYSQIVNDFQKGDIAEGYSVSREKKESFPLTVTSAQKNPTAFYLCASSIGHSSTDTQYFGPGTRLTVL.

This clone has only one observation. V and J are TRBV18 and TRBJ1-2, with 8 nucleotides matching TRBD1. Looked up from germline, CDR1 is KGHSH and CDR2 is LQKENI. CDR3 length: 16 amino acids. The J segment lost 1 base and the V segment lost 3 bases, leaving 7 bases of the junction unmatched. The CDR3: CASSPAITGGNYGYTF. In nucleotides, the CDR3 is TGTGCCAGCTCACCGGCCATAACAGGGGGTAACTATGGCTACACCTTC.

The CDR3 here is CASSDTGVPPGNTIYF. CDR3 nucleotides: TGTGCCAGCAGCGACACGGGGGTCCCTCCTGGAAACACCATATATTTT. The chain links TRBV2 to TRBJ1-3, with D maybe TRBD1 (5 bases). This CDR3 contains 16 residues. Germline V lookup: CDR1 SNHLY, CDR2 FYNNEI. The V end lost 6 bases, the J end lost 2 bases, and 17 bases lay between the germline ends.

The chain links TRBV5-4 to TRBJ1-1; no clear D. Germline values: CDR1 SGHNT, CDR2 YYREEE (reference sequence). There are 13 residues in the CDR3. The ends were cut back, 3 bases at V and 1 base at J, with 7 bases in the middle. This CDR3 is CASSSEPNTEAFF. The CDR3, as DNA: TGTGCCAGCAGCTCCGAACCGAACACTGAAGCTTTCTTT. The whole variable domain, remainder taken from reference TRBV5-4 and TRBJ1-1, is ETGVTQSPTHLIKTRGQQVTLRCSSQSGHNTVSWYQQALGQGPQFIFQYYREEENGRGNFPPRFSGLQFPNYSSELNVNALELDDSALYLCASSSEPNTEAFFGQGTRLTVV.

This rearrangement joins TRBV11-2 to TRBJ1-1; D not resolved. Germline-derived CDR1 and CDR2 are SGHAT and FQNNGV. Trimming removed 3 bases at V and 1 base at J, with 9 bases between. The CDR3 has 14 residues. The CDR3 DNA is TGTGCCAGCAGCTTCGGTCGCCGGAACACTGAAGCTTTCTTT. Residues: CASSFGRRNTEAFF.

The chain couples TRBV2 to TRBJ1-4; D unclear. CDR1 and CDR2 (germline): SNHLY, FYNNEI. V lost 7 bases to trimming and J lost 8 bases, with 8 bases between them. The CDR3 sequence is 11 residues long. The CDR3 nucleotides read TGTGCCAGCAAGGTTGTGGAAAAACTGTTTTTT. Its translation: CASKVVEKLFF.

V is TRBV12-3 or TRBV12-4 and J is TRBJ1-2; perhaps TRBD1 as D (6 bases). The ends were cut back, 6 bases at V and 2 bases at J, with 10 bases in the middle. The CDR3 runs to 13 residues. In nucleotides, the CDR3 is TGTGCCAGCAGCTTCGACAGGAACTATGGCTACACCTTC. Translation gives CASSFDRNYGYTF.